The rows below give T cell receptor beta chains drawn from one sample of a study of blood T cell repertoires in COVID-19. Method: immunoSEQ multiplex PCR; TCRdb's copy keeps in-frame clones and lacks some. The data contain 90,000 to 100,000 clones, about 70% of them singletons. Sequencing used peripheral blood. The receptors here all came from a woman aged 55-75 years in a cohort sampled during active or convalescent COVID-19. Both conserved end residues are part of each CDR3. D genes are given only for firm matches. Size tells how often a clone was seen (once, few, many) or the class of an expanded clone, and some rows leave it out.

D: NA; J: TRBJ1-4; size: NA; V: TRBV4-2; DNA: TGTGCCAGCAGCCAAGAAGGGGGGGGCACTAATGAAAAACTGTTTTTT; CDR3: CASSQEGGGTNEKLFF
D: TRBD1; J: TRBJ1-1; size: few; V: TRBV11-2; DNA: TGTGCCAGCAGCCCGACTCGACAGGGAATGAACACTGAAGCTTTCTTT; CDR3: CASSPTRQGMNTEAFF
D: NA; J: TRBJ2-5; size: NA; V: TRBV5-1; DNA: TGCGCCAGCAGCTGGAACCCGGACCGGGACATACAAGAGACCCAGTACTTC; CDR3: CASSWNPDRDIQETQYF
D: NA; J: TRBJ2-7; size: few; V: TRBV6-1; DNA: TGTGCCAGCAGTGAATATGACAGTATCTTTTCCTACGAGCAGTACTTC; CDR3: CASSEYDSIFSYEQYF
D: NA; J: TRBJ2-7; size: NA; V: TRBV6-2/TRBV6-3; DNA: TGTGCCAGCAGTTATCTTCGGGGGGCGTCCTACGAGCAGTACTTC; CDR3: CASSYLRGASYEQYF
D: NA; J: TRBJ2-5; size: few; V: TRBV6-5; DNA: TGTGCCAGCATACAACGGGACTCTGGGACCCAGTACTTC; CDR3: CASIQRDSGTQYF
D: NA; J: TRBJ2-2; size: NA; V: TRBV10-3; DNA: TGTGCCATCAGCGCGCGCGGAGGGGTAGCGGTCGGCACCGGGGAGCTGTTTTTT; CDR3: CAISARGGVAVGTGELFF
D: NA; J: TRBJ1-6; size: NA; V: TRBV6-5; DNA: TGTGCCAGCAGTACTGGGCGCTATAATTCACCCCTCCACTTT; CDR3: CASSTGRYNSPLHF
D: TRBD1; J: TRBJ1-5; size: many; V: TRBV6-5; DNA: TGTGCCAGCAGAAGGACAGGGGATCAGCCCCAGCATTTT; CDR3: CASRRTGDQPQHF
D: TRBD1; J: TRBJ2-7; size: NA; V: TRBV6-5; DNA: TGTGCCAGCAGTCGACAGGGCTACGAGCAGTACTTC; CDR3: CASSRQGYEQYF
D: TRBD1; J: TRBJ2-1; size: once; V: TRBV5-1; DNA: TGCGCCAGCAGCTTACAGGGGAGCTCCTACAATGAGCAGTTCTTC; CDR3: CASSLQGSSYNEQFF
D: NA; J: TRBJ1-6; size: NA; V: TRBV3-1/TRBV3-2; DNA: TGTGCCAGCAGCCAAGCCCCGGCTAGCTCCTATAATTCACCCCTCCACTTT; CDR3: CASSQAPASSYNSPLHF
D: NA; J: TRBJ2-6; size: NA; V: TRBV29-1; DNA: TGCAGCGTTGAAAGGGGCTCTGGGGCCAACGTCCTGACTTTC; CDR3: CSVERGSGANVLTF
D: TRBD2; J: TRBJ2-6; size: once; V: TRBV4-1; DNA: TGCGCCAGCAGCGTCGGGGGGTCTGGGGCCAACGTCCTGACTTTC; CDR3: CASSVGGSGANVLTF
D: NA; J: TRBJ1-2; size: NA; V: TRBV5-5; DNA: TGTGCCAGCAGCTTGGGGGGAGGAGGCTATGGCTACACCTTC; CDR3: CASSLGGGGYGYTF
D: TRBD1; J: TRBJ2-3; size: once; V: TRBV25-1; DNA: TGTGCCAGCACTGGTAAGGGGGCGGTATATCCAGATACGCAGTATTTT; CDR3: CASTGKGAVYPDTQYF
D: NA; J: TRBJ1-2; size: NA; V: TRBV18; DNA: TGTGCCAGCTCACCACCGGTTACAGGGCAAGGCTACACCTTC; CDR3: CASSPPVTGQGYTF
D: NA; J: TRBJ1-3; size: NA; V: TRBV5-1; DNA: TGCGCCAGCAGCTTTCGCCAAACAGGGTCTGGAAACACCATATATTTT; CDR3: CASSFRQTGSGNTIYF
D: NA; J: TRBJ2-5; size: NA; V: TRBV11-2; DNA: TGTGCCAGCAGCCGCGAGCCGAGACAGCAAGAGACCCAGTACTTC; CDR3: CASSREPRQQETQYF
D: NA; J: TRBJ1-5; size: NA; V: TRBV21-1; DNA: TGTGCCTGGATGTATAGGGAGAATAGCAATCAGCCCCAGCATTTT; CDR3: CAWMYRENSNQPQHF
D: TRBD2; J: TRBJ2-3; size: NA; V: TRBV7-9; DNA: TGTGCCAGCAGCCGGCGACTAGCCCGCACAGATACGCAGTATTTT; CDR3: CASSRRLARTDTQYF
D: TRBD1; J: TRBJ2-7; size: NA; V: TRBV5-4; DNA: TGTGCCAGCAGCCACGGGACAGGGGTCTACGAGCAGTACTTC; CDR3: CASSHGTGVYEQYF
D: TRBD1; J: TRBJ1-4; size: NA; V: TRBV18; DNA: TGTGCCAGCTCACGGGGGGACAGAGCAACTAATGAAAAACTGTTTTTT; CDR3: CASSRGDRATNEKLFF
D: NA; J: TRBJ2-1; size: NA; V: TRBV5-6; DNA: TGTGCCAGCAGCTTTGTCGGTGAGCAGTTCTTC; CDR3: CASSFVGEQFF
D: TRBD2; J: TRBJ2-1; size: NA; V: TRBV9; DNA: TGTGCCAGCAGCGTTGGACTAGCGGGGGACATGTGGAATGAGCAGTTCTTC; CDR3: CASSVGLAGDMWNEQFF
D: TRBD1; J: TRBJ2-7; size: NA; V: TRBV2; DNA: TGTGCCAGCAGTTCGGACAGGCTCCCCTCCTACGAGCAGTACTTC; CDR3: CASSSDRLPSYEQYF
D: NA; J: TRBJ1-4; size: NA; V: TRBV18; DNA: TGTGCCAGCTCACCAAGCGGGTTTGGAAAACTGTTTTTT; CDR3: CASSPSGFGKLFF
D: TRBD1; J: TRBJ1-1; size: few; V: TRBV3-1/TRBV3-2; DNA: TGTGCCAGCAGCCCCAGGGGGCAAGAGAACACTGAAGCTTTCTTT; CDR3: CASSPRGQENTEAFF
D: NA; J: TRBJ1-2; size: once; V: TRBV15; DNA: TGTGCCACCAGCAGAGATTTAGGACAATCCCTTGGCGGCTACACCTTC; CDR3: CATSRDLGQSLGGYTF
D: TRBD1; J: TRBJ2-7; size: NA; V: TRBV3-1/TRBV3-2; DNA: TGTGCCAGCAGCCCATCGGGGACAGGTACCTACGAGCAGTACTTC; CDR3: CASSPSGTGTYEQYF
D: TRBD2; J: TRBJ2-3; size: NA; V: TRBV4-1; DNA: TGCGCCAGCAGCCAAGGTCCTAGCGGATACACAGATACGCAGTATTTT; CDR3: CASSQGPSGYTDTQYF
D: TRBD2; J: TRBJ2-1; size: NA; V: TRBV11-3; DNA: TGTGCCAGCAGCACGCAGGGAGGGGATTCGTTCTTC; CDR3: CASSTQGGDSFF
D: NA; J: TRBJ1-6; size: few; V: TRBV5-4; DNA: TGTGCCAGCAGCTTGGCACGGAATTCACCCCTCCACTTT; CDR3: CASSLARNSPLHF
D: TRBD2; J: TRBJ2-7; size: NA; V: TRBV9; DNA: TGTGCCAGCAGCGTAGGACTAGCGGGGGGCCACGAGCAGTACTTC; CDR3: CASSVGLAGGHEQYF
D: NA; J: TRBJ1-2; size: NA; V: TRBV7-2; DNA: TGTGCCAGCAGCTTATTGGTAGCTAACTATGGCTACACCTTC; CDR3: CASSLLVANYGYTF
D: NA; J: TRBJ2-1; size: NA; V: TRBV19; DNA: TGTGCCAGTAGTATAAGGGCTAGCTACGGGGTGGGCAATGAGCAGTTCTTC; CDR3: CASSIRASYGVGNEQFF
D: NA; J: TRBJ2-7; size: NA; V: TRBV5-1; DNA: TGCGCCAGCAGCTTGGACGGGGACATCTCCTACGAGCAGTACTTC; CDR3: CASSLDGDISYEQYF
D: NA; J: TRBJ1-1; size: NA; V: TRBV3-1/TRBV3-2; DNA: TGTGCCAGCAGCCAAGCGGGAAGGGCCACTGAAGCTTTCTTT; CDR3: CASSQAGRATEAFF
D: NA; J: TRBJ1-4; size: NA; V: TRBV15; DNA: TGTGCCACCAGGAGGGTTGGGGAAAAACTGTTTTTT; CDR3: CATRRVGEKLFF
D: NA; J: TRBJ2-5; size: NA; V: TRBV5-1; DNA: TGCGCCAGCAGCTTGGCCGGTAGCGAGACCCAGTACTTC; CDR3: CASSLAGSETQYF